This TCR beta chain was sequenced during a study of blood T cell repertoires in COVID-19. Germline values: CDR1 SGHTA, CDR2 FQGTGA. CDR3 length: 15 residues. J was trimmed by 6 bases and V by 2 bases; bases with no gene match: 8. The assay was immunoSEQ multiplex PCR, and TCRdb's table has in-frame clones only and misses some. Among roughly 210,000 clones listed, approximately 80% were seen once. Sample: peripheral blood. This clonotype was sampled from a woman of 80 years or more with COVID-19, enrolled during active disease. This chain uses TRBV7-3 with TRBJ2-3, with TRBD2 identical over 7 bases. CDR3 nucleotide sequence: TGTGCCAGCAGCTTAGGCGGGGGACCCACGGATACGCAGTATTTT. As protein: CASSLGGGPTDTQYF.